This TCR beta chain was sequenced in a study of identical twins. This clonotype showed up many times. Its target is not known. One entry per CDR3 protein results from TCRdb running MiXCR on the 5' RACE reads. The sample has approximately 410,000 distinct CDR3 sequences, about a fifth seen once; the top ten hold approximately 12%. Whole-study findings and limits: Partial confounding of zero-insertion analyses by invariant MAIT and iNKT cells was possible. Insertions were fewer in abundant cord blood beta clonotypes, whereas memory repertoires showed none of this pattern.

The CDR3 has 17 residues. Germline values: CDR1 SGHAT, CDR2 FQNNGV. Trimming cost V 0 bases and J 5 bases; bases outside gene matches: 9. This clonotype was sampled from a man in his forties or fifties in good health. The chain carries TRBV11-2 and TRBJ2-5, with 10 nucleotides matching TRBD2. Specimen: naive T cells sorted from blood. The CDR3: CASSLDRSGRAWETQYF. As DNA, the CDR3 is TGTGCCAGCAGCTTAGATCGAAGCGGGAGGGCCTGGGAGACCCAGTACTTC.